This TCR beta chain was observed in a study of graft-versus-host responses after intestinal transplantation. Study-wide context: The transplants performed in recipients were multivisceral, liver-intestinal, or isolated intestinal. The study, taken as a whole, reports: Individuals who had graft-donor T cell macrochimerism had allografts that showed high graft-versus-host to host-versus-graft clonal ratios.

Germline CDR1 reads KGHSY; CDR2 reads FQNENV. The CDR3 covers 17 residues. V lost 4 bases to trimming and J lost 8 bases; unmatched junction nucleotides: 9. Sequenced by immunoSEQ multiplex PCR; TCRdb stores in-frame clones only, minus some. Of over 20,000 clones listed, about half are singletons. The chain uses TRBV16 and TRBJ2-4; 15 bases map to TRBD2. This material consisted of alloreactive CD4+ T cells from a mixed lymphocyte reaction culture, taken before intestinal transplant. Sample subset: CFSE-low proliferating T cells sorted from roughly 6-day pre-transplant mixed lymphocyte reaction (GvH or HvG direction). This TCR came from a human patient who received an intestinal transplant. CDR3 amino acids: CASSPPGLAGGLDIQYF. CDR3 nucleotides: TGTGCCAGCAGCCCTCCTGGACTAGCGGGGGGGCTGGACATTCAGTACTTC.